The 16 T cell receptor beta chains reported below all come from one sample, sequenced in a study of blood T cell repertoires in COVID-19. This table comes from immunoSEQ multiplex PCR, and its TCRdb copy is limited to in-frame clones, with some not included. The data show 250,000 or so clones, more than 85% seen once. Source material: peripheral blood. The receptors come from an older woman with COVID-19, enrolled during active disease.

DNA of the CDR3: TGTGCCAGCAGCCAAGGGACAGGGAGGGAATCACCCCTCCACTTT. Its protein product is CASSQGTGRESPLHF. This rearrangement joins TRBV7-3 to TRBJ1-6, with TRBD1 identical over 9 bases. V lost 5 bases to trimming and J lost 10 bases; unmatched junction nucleotides: 9. The length of the CDR3 is 15 residues. Germline-derived CDR1 and CDR2 are SGHTA and FQGTGA.

V is TRBV6-5 and J is TRBJ1-1; D might be TRBD1 (5 bases). The CDR3 runs to 12 residues. From germline, CDR1 is MNHEY and CDR2 SVGAGI. V was trimmed by 0 bases and J by 7 bases, leaving 6 bases between them. DNA of the CDR3: TGTGCCAGCAGTTACTCTAGGGGTGAAGCTTTCTTT. This translates into CASSYSRGEAFF.

This chain connects TRBV28 to TRBJ2-1, with 11 bases fitting TRBD2. The CDR3 covers 15 residues. From germline, CDR1 is MDHEN and CDR2 SYDVKM. Losses at the gene ends were 5 bases for V and 5 bases for J; bases not matched to a gene: 5. CDR3 residues: CASSPSLAGDNEQFF. DNA of the CDR3: TGTGCCAGCAGTCCATCACTAGCGGGAGACAATGAGCAGTTCTTC. The complete variable domain, with remaining parts taken from reference TRBV28 and TRBJ2-1, reads DVKVTQSSRYLVKRTGEKVFLECVQDMDHENMFWYRQDPGLGLRLIYFSYDVKMKEKGDIPEGYSVSREKKERFSLILESASTNQTSMYLCASSPSLAGDNEQFFGPGTRLTVL.

This rearrangement joins TRBV27 to TRBJ2-1, with 12 bases matching TRBD2. CDR1 and CDR2 from the germline V gene are MNHEY and SMNVEV (reference sequence). After removal of 2 bases from V and 7 bases from J, the junction contained 0 bases not matched to a gene. The CDR3 covers 14 residues. CDR3 in DNA: TGTGCCAGCAGTTTAACTAGCGGGAGGAATGAGCAGTTCTTC. This encodes CASSLTSGRNEQFF.

The chain employs TRBV9 and TRBJ1-2, with D maybe TRBD1 (6 bases). CDR1 is SGDLS and CDR2 is YYNGEE in the germline V gene. Trimming took off 0 bases at V and 4 bases at J, with 13 bases between the two ends. The CDR3 length is 15 residues. CDR3 sequence (DNA): TGTGCCAGCAGCGTAGATTGGGGGCGCAGCTATGGCTACACCTTC. As protein: CASSVDWGRSYGYTF.

V is TRBV19 and J is TRBJ2-2, with D perhaps TRBD2 (6 bases). Germline V gene lookup returns CDR1 LNHDA and CDR2 SQIVND (reference sequence). Trimming took off 7 bases at V and 7 bases at J, with 13 bases between the two ends. The CDR3 contains 13 residues. The CDR3 reads CASKQRAGGELFF. The CDR3 coding sequence is TGTGCCAGTAAGCAGCGGGCAGGCGGGGAGCTGTTTTTT.

V and J are TRBV18 and TRBJ1-6; 7 positions match TRBD1. The junction had 13 bases not matched to a gene; V was cut back by 6 bases and J by 8 bases. This CDR3 region has 16 residues. From germline, CDR1 is KGHSH and CDR2 LQKENI. The CDR3 DNA is TGTGCCAGCTCCCCAAGAACCCCCCAGGGGGATTCACCCCTCCACTTT. It translates to CASSPRTPQGDSPLHF. The full variable domain, in which reference TRBV18 and TRBJ1-6 provide the parts outside the CDR3, is NAGVMQNPRHLVRRRGQEARLRCSPMKGHSHVYWYRQLPEEGLKFMVYLQKENIIDESGMPKERFSAEFPKEGPSILRIQQVVRGDSAAYFCASSPRTPQGDSPLHFGNGTRLTVT.

The V and J genes are TRBV19 and TRBJ2-3, with a tentative D call TRBD2 (5 bases). V lost 5 bases, J lost 4 bases, and 13 bases lay in between. This CDR3 has 14 amino acids. Per the germline V gene, CDR1 is LNHDA and CDR2 is SQIVND (reference sequence). CDR3 in amino acids: CASSDGGRADTQYF. The CDR3 region has the DNA TGTGCCAGTAGTGATGGAGGTCGTGCAGATACGCAGTATTTT.

The chain has TRBV19 and TRBJ1-1; 7 bases match TRBD1. Germline-derived CDR1 and CDR2 are LNHDA and SQIVND (reference sequence). V lost 5 bases and J lost 0; bases outside the gene matches: 3. The length of the CDR3 is 14 residues. The CDR3 nucleotides are TGTGCCAGTAGTTGGGGGACAGTGAACACTGAAGCTTTCTTT. This gives the protein CASSWGTVNTEAFF.

V is TRBV5-1 and J is TRBJ2-6; D unclear. Looked up from germline, CDR1 is SGHRS and CDR2 is YFSETQ. The CDR3 spans 14 residues. The V and J ends lost 1 base and 0 bases respectively, with 2 bases between them. Here the CDR3 reads CASSLRSGANVLTF. In nucleotides, the CDR3 is TGCGCCAGCAGCTTGCGCTCTGGGGCCAACGTCCTGACTTTC.

The chain employs TRBV15 and TRBJ2-2, with 10 bases identical to TRBD2. Germline V gives CDR1 LNHNV, CDR2 YYDKDF (reference sequence). The V segment lost 9 bases and the J segment 6 bases; nucleotides outside the gene matches: 13. The CDR3 extends over 16 amino acids. This chain's CDR3 is CATNDRLAGVAGELFF. CDR3 in DNA: TGTGCCACGAACGACCGTCTAGCGGGAGTTGCCGGGGAGCTGTTTTTT.

This chain uses TRBV19 with TRBJ2-1; D perhaps matches TRBD1 (6 bases). Germline CDR1 reads LNHDA; CDR2 reads SQIVND (reference sequence). The CDR3 runs 15 residues. Between the trimmed V and J ends, which lost 7 bases and 0 bases, there was a span of 13 bases. This chain's CDR3 is CASNRGQSSYNEQFF. In nucleotides, the CDR3 is TGTGCCAGTAATAGAGGACAGAGCTCCTACAATGAGCAGTTCTTC.

The J gene is TRBJ2-2, the V gene TRBV13; tentative D call: TRBD1 (5 bases). This CDR3 contains 15 residues. CDR1 is PRHDT, CDR2 FYEKMQ, per germline (reference sequence). V was cut by 5 bases and J by 4 bases, with 14 bases left in between. The CDR3 sequence is CASSPRQRTTGELFF. The CDR3 DNA reads TGTGCCAGCAGCCCTAGACAGCGCACCACCGGGGAGCTGTTTTTT.

The genes are TRBV11-3 and TRBJ2-7; tentative D call: TRBD1 (5 bases). CDR1 is SGHNT and CDR2 is YENEEA in the germline V gene. The ends were cut back, 5 bases at V and 0 bases at J, with 11 bases in the middle. The CDR3 consists of 14 residues. The DNA for the CDR3 is TGTGCCAGCAGCCAAGGGGCCAGCTCCTACGAGCAGTACTTC. Translation gives CASSQGASSYEQYF.

The chain links TRBV27 to TRBJ1-4; D might be TRBD1 (6 bases). This CDR3 region has 19 residues. The germline V gene has CDR1 MNHEY and CDR2 SMNVEV (reference sequence). V gave up 0 bases and J gave up 3 bases, with 20 bases separating them. The DNA for the CDR3 is TGTGCCAGCAGTTTATCGTTCAGGGGCACCGTTAAGGCTAATGAAAAACTGTTTTTT. It codes for CASSLSFRGTVKANEKLFF.

This clone was seen a handful of times. The V gene is TRBV6-1, the J gene TRBJ2-5; D is ambiguous. With 3 bases removed from V and 1 base from J, the gap between germline ends came to 9 bases. CDR3 length equals 14 residues. Germline CDR1 reads MNHNS; CDR2 reads SASEGT. CDR3 in DNA: TGTGCCAGCAGTGATACTGGTGCCCAAGAGACCCAGTACTTC. Protein product: CASSDTGAQETQYF.